A single TCR beta chain is shown here with its context. It lacks a known antigen. Mismatch with germline at one junction end may stem from a read error. From its cysteine to its phenylalanine, the CDR3 spans 15 amino acids. The sequence is cut down to CDR3 DNA, 45 bases in frame from base 1. The germline V gene (reference sequence) supplies CDR1 SSHAT and CDR2 FNYEAQ. Participants in the prospective study were aged 18 to 89 years, lived in some 24 United States geographic areas, and enrolled through a virtual design. To assign participants to cohorts, the prospective study relied on clinical history that participants themselves reported in a screening survey and a study questionnaire. Exposed participants had been in contact with someone with a PCR-confirmed or clinician-diagnosed COVID-19 case within 2 weeks of study entry. Mobile phlebotomists in the prospective study collected whole blood, serum and a nasopharyngeal or oropharyngeal swab from every participant. Prospective study participants could optionally give additional blood draws and questionnaires over a roughly 2-month period. Prospective study blood samples were shipped either frozen or at room temperature before DNA extraction.

The data stem from a study of blood T cell repertoires in COVID-19 (TCRdb year 2020). Regarding the study in general: The collaborator samples originated in the United States, Italy and Spain and spanned the acute and convalescent phases of COVID-19. Sample metadata almost always included a de-identified subject ID, COVID-19 status, age in years and sex. The dataset comprised deeply sampled blood TCRbeta repertoires from subjects exposed to, actively infected with, or recovered from COVID-19. The repertoires were made available in a free public database intended to serve as a resource for research on the immune response to SARS-CoV-2. The material from the prospective study consisted of cDNA or gDNA derived from T cells, B-cell-depleted T cells, or PBMCs. HLA class I and class II types, where available, came from metadata supplied by the sample provider rather than from assay-based typing. Samples came from the ongoing ImmuneRACE study (first 160 participants) plus 1,254 subjects from 6 global collaborators. Paper-wide results and their limitations: The amount of clinical and demographic metadata varied by source and participant and was provided uncurated.

The immunoSEQ Assay, a bias-controlled multiplex PCR, was used to amplify TCRbeta CDR3 regions from genomic DNA. Under the source paper's analysis protocol: Within the assay, amplification of reference gene primers was used to estimate how many nucleated cells each sample contained. To quantify the absolute abundance of each unique TCRbeta CDR3 rearrangement, sequence reads were collapsed and filtered. For each sample, productive Simpson clonality was calculated by taking the square root of Simpson's diversity index across productive rearrangements. TCRdb limited this immuneACCESS table to in-frame rearrangements with V and J called. A share of clones is missing; checked studies link under half to unresolved V genes, and the rest is unexplained. That table gives V, J and clone size, and the DNA gave D and trimming. This sample has 360,000 or so clones in its table, and more than 70% of those were observed once. The top ten clonotypes cover 0.95% to 1.1% of the sample.

The clonotype comes from a woman aged 25 to 39 who had been exposed to COVID-19. Source material: PBMCs or T cells enriched from blood (not recorded which). This chain is built from TRBV7-7 and TRBJ2-2, with the D gene possibly TRBD1 or TRBD2, each one fitting 5 bases. The DNA sequence is given as TGTGCTAGCAGCTTAGCGCTAGGGGACACCGGGGAGCTGTTTTTT. Translation gives CASSLALGDTGELFF.